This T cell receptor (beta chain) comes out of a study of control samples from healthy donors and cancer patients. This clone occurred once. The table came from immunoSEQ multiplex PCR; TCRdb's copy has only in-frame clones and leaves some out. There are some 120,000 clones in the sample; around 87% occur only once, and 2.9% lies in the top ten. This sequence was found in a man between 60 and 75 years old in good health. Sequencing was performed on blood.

The DNA of the CDR3 is TGTGCCATCAGGCAGGGGGCAAACACTGAAGCTTTCTTT. Translation gives CAIRQGANTEAFF. J is TRBJ1-1 and V is TRBV10-3, with TRBD1 matching over 8 bases. J gave up 2 bases and V 6 bases, and 2 bases lay outside the gene matches. The CDR3 covers 13 residues. Germline CDR1 is ENHRY and CDR2 is SYGVKD.